This T cell receptor beta chain was recovered during a study of STAT5B mutations in CD4+ large granular lymphocyte leukemia. TCRdb's copy holds only in-frame clones and misses some; the assay was immunoSEQ multiplex PCR. The sample gives some 30,000 clones, approximately 74% of which show up once; roughly 1% is in the top ten. V was clipped by 7 bases and J by 1 base, with 11 bases between them. The length of the CDR3 is 13 residues. CDR1 is MGHDK and CDR2 is SYGVNS in the germline V gene. This clone was counted between two and nine times. Control samples were healthy donors' buffy coats. The specimen was CD4+ T cells from blood buffy coats. The rearrangement uses TRBV25-1 and TRBJ2-7, with D unclear. The receptor comes from a human donor in good health. CDR3 residues: CASTRLGSYEQYF. For the CDR3, the DNA is TGTGCCAGCACACGGTTGGGTTCCTACGAGCAGTACTTC.